A selection of T cell receptor beta chains follows, all from one sample in a study of EBV T-cell therapy then PD-1 blockade in nasopharyngeal carcinoma. Produced via immunoSEQ multiplex PCR; TCRdb's table is partial and in-frame only. In the table there are 20,000 to 25,000 clones, roughly four fifths of which are singletons. For these TCRs, the target antigens are not known. Specimen: CD8+ T cells from blood, collected at roughly day 250 from a patient whose treatment included autologous EBV-specific T cells and nivolumab. All receptors derive from a man in his forties with nasopharyngeal carcinoma. Each CDR3 is given without its conserved first and last residue.

V: TRBV6-4
length: 13
J: TRBJ2-1
CDR3: ASSDSTSGGDEQF

V: TRBV21-1
length: 16
J: TRBJ1-4
CDR3: ASSADTKNRALNEKLF

V: TRBV15
length: 13
J: TRBJ2-7
CDR3: ATSRVTSGFYEQY

V: TRBV24-1
length: 14
J: TRBJ2-5
CDR3: ATSDPDRGVQETQY

V: TRBV4-1
length: 14
J: TRBJ1-2
CDR3: ASSQVRGVSAYGYT

V: TRBV4-3
length: 13
J: TRBJ2-1
CDR3: ASSQDTTSGNEQF

V: TRBV4-3
length: 12
J: TRBJ2-3
CDR3: ASSQEGAGDTQY

V: TRBV12-3/TRBV12-4
length: 10
J: TRBJ2-1
CDR3: ASTWGKNEQF

V: TRBV13
length: 13
J: TRBJ1-6
CDR3: ASSLGGNQNSPLH

V: TRBV19
length: 13
J: TRBJ1-5
CDR3: ASSTQGYSNQPQH

V: TRBV6-5
length: 14
J: TRBJ2-7
CDR3: ASSYSILGSSYEQY

V: TRBV12-3/TRBV12-4
length: 10
J: TRBJ2-7
CDR3: ASRPGGAEQY

V: TRBV5-6
length: 13
J: TRBJ1-3
CDR3: ASSLGRGPGNTIY

V: TRBV29-1
length: 14
J: TRBJ2-1
CDR3: SVEGRGYFSYNEQF

V: TRBV2
length: 10
J: TRBJ1-1
CDR3: ASSDEGTEAF

V: TRBV2
length: 12
J: TRBJ2-1
CDR3: ASSPLSSYNEQF

V: TRBV7-9
length: 16
J: TRBJ2-3
CDR3: ASSLATSGGFRTDTQY

V: TRBV4-1
length: 9
J: TRBJ2-3
CDR3: ASSQKDTQY

V: TRBV5-5
length: 13
J: TRBJ2-3
CDR3: ASSSLQASTDTQY

V: TRBV28
length: 14
J: TRBJ1-1
CDR3: ASSQYQGASHTEAF

V: TRBV7-3
length: 13
J: TRBJ2-3
CDR3: ASSLRQGSTDTQY

V: TRBV6-2/TRBV6-3
length: 12
J: TRBJ1-5
CDR3: ASSYGSNNQPQH

V: TRBV4-1
length: 13
J: TRBJ1-1
CDR3: ASSLRGQGDTEAF

V: TRBV7-3
length: 10
J: TRBJ2-2
CDR3: ASSPETGELF

V: TRBV7-7
length: 13
J: TRBJ1-3
CDR3: ASSLARGAGNTIY

V: TRBV23-1
length: 14
J: TRBJ1-4
CDR3: ASSQGRRSWHEKLF

V: TRBV24-1
length: 11
J: TRBJ2-2
CDR3: ATTSGHTGELF

V: TRBV7-9
length: 14
J: TRBJ2-7
CDR3: ASNEPGGAVRTEQY

V: TRBV6-2/TRBV6-3
length: 13
J: TRBJ2-3
CDR3: ASSWDQASTDTQY

V: TRBV6-5
length: 12
J: TRBJ1-3
CDR3: ASSYSSRVNTIY

V: TRBV2
length: 14
J: TRBJ1-1
CDR3: ASSDRGSAMETEAF

V: TRBV7-9
length: 14
J: TRBJ2-3
CDR3: ASSLAREGQGDTQY

V: TRBV6-5
length: 13
J: TRBJ2-3
CDR3: ASSIYVGATDTQY

V: TRBV29-1
length: 9
J: TRBJ2-1
CDR3: SVEAGNEQF

V: TRBV24-1
length: 14
J: TRBJ2-3
CDR3: ATSDLQGLSTDTQY